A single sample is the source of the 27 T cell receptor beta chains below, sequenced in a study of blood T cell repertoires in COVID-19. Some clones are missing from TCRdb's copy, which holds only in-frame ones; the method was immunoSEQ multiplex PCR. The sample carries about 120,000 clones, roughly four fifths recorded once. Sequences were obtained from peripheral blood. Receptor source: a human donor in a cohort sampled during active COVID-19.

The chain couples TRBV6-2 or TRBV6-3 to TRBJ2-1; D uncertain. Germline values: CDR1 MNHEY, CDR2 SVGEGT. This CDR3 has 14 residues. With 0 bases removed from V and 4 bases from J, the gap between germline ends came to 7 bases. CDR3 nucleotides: TGTGCCAGCAGTTACTCGTTAATTTACAATGAGCAGTTCTTC. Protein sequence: CASSYSLIYNEQFF.

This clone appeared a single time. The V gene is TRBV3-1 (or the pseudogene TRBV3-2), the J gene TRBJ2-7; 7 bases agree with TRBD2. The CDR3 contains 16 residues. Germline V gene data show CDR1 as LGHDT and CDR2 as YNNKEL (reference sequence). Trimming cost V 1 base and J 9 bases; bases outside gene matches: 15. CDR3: CASSQASTSGEGRQYF. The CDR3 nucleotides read TGTGCCAGCAGCCAAGCGTCGACCTCTGGGGAGGGCCGGCAGTACTTC.

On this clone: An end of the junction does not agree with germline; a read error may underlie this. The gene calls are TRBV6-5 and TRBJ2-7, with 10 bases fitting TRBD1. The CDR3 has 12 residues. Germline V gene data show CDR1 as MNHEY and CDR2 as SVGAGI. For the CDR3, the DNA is TGCCGGGCCGGGACAGGGGAATACGAGCAGTACTTC. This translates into CRAGTGEYEQYF.

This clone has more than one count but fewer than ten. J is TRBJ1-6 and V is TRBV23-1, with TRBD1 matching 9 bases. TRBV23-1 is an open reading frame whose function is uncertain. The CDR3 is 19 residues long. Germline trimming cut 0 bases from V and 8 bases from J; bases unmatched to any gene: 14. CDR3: CASSQSIIGTGLRHSPLHF. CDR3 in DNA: TGCGCCAGCAGTCAATCGATCATCGGGACAGGGTTAAGGCATTCACCCCTCCACTTT.

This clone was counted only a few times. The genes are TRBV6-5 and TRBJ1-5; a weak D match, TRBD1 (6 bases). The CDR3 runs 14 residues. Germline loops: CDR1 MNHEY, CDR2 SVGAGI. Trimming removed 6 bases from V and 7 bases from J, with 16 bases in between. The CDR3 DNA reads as TGTGCCAGCAGGGAGGGAGGGGGGAACCAGCCCCAGCATTTT. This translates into CASREGGGNQPQHF.

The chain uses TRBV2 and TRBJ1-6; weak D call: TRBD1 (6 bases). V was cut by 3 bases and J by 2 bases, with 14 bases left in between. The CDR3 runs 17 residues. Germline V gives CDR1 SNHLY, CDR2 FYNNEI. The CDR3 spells CASSEIAGATYNSPLHF. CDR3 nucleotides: TGTGCCAGCAGTGAGATCGCAGGGGCAACCTATAATTCACCCCTCCACTTT. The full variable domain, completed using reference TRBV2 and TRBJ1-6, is EPEVTQTPSHQVTQMGQEVILRCVPISNHLYFYWYRQILGQKVEFLVSFYNNEISEKSEIFDDQFSVERPDGSNFTLKIRSTKLEDSAMYFCASSEIAGATYNSPLHFGNGTRLTVT.

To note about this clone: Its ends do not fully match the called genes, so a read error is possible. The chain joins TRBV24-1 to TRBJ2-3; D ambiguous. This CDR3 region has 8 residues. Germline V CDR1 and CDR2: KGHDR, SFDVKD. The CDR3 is CATSDRGF. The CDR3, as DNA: TGTGCCACCAGTGACCGCGGATTT.

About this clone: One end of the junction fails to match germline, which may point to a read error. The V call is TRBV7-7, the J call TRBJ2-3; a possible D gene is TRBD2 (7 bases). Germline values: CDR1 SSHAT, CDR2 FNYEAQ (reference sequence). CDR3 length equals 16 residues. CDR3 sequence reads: CASSLERGGNTDTQYF. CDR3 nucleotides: TGTGCTAGCAGCTTAGAGAGGGGGGGGAACACAGATACGCAGTATTTT.

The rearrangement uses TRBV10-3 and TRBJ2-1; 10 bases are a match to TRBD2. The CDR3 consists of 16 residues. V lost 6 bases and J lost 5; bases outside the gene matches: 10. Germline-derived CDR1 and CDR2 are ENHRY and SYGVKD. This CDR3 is CAIRRTIAGGNNEQFF. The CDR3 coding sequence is TGTGCCATCAGGAGAACCATAGCGGGGGGCAACAATGAGCAGTTCTTC.

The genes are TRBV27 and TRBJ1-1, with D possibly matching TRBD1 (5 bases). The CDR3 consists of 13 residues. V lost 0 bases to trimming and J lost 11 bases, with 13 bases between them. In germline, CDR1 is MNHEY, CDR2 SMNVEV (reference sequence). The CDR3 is CASSLSDSRRAFF. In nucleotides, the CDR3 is TGTGCCAGCAGTTTATCCGACAGCCGCCGGGCTTTCTTT.

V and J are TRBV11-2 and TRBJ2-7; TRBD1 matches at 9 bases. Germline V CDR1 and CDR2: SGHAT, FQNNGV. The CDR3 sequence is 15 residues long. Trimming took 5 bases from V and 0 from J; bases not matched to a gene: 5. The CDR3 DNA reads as TGTGCCAGCAGCATCACGACAGGGGGCTCCTACGAGCAGTACTTC. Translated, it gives CASSITTGGSYEQYF.

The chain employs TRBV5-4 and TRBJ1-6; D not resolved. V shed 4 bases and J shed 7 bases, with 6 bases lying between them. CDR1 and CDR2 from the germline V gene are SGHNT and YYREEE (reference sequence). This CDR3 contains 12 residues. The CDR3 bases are TGTGCCAGCAGCCCAGGAAATTCACCCCTCCACTTT. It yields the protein CASSPGNSPLHF.

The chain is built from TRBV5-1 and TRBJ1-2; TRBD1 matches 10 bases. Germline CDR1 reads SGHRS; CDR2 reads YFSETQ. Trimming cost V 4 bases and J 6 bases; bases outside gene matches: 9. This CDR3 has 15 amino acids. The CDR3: CASSTSTGGADGYTF. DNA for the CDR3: TGCGCCAGCAGCACCTCGACAGGGGGCGCGGATGGCTACACCTTC.

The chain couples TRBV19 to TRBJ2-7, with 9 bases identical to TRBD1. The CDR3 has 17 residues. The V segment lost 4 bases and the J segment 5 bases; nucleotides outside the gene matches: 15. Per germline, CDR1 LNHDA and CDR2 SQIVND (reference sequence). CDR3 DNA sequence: TGTGCCAGTAGTAGGTCGGCCCTACAGGGGGCTTCGGACGAGCAGTACTTC. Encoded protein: CASSRSALQGASDEQYF.

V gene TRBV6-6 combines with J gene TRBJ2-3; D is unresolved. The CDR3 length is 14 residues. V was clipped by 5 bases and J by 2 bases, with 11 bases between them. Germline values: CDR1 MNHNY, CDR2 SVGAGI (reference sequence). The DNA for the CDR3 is TGTGCCAGCAGTACGATCGAGGACACAGATACGCAGTATTTT. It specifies CASSTIEDTDTQYF.

CDR3 loop: CASSFRTGDTGELFF. For the CDR3, the DNA is TGCGCCAGCAGCTTTAGGACAGGGGACACCGGGGAGCTGTTTTTT. The gene calls are TRBV5-1 and TRBJ2-2, with 9 nucleotides matching TRBD1. Losses at the gene ends were 2 bases for V and 3 bases for J; bases not matched to a gene: 2. The germline CDR1 and CDR2 sequences are SGHRS and YFSETQ. The CDR3 has 15 residues.

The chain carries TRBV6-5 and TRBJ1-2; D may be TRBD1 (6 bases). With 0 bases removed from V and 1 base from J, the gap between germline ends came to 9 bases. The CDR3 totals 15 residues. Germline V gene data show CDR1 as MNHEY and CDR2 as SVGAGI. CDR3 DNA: TGTGCCAGCAGTTACTCAACAGGGAATAACTATGGCTACACCTTC. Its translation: CASSYSTGNNYGYTF.

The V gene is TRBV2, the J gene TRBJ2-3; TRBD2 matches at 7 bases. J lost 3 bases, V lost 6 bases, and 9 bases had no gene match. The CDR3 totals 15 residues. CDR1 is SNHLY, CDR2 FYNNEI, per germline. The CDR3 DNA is TGTGCCAGCAGAGTTCAGACGGGGGGAACAGATACGCAGTATTTT. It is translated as CASRVQTGGTDTQYF.

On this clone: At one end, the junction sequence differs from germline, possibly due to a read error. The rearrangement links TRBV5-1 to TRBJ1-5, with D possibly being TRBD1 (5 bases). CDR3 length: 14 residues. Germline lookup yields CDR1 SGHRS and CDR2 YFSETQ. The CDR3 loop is CASRLDTSNQPQHF. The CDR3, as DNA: TGCGCCAGCAGATTGGACACGAGCAATCAGCCCCAGCATTTT. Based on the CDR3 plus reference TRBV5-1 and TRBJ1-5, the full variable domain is KAGVTQTPRYLIKTRGQQVTLSCSPISGHRSVSWYQQTPGQGLQFLFEYFSETQRNKGNFPGRFSGRQFSNSRSEMNVSTLELGDSALYLCASRLDTSNQPQHFGDGTRLSIL.

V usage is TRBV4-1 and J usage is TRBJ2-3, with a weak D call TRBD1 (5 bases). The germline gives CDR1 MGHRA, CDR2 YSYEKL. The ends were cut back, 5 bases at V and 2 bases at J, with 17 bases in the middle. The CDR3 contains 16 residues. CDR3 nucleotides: TGCGCCAGCAGCGGGGTGGGGCAAGGCCCCACAGATACGCAGTATTTT. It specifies CASSGVGQGPTDTQYF.

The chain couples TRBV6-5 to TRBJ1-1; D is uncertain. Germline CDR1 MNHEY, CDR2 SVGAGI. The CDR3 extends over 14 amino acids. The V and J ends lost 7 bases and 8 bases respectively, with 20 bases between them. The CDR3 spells CASTLPDPYLEAFF. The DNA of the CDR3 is TGTGCCAGCACCCTGCCCGATCCCTATCTGGAAGCTTTCTTT.

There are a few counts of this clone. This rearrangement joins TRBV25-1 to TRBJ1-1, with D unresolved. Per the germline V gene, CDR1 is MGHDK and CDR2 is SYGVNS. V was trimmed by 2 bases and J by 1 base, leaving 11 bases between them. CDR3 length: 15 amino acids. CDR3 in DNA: TGTGCCAGCAGTGAAGTTCGGTTATCGAACACTGAAGCTTTCTTT. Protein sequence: CASSEVRLSNTEAFF.

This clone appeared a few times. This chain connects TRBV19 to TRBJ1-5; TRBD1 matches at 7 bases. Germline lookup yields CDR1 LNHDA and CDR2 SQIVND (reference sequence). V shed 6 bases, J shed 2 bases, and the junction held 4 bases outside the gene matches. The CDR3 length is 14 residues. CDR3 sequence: CASSRQGGNQPQHF. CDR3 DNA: TGTGCCAGTAGCAGACAGGGTGGCAATCAGCCCCAGCATTTT.

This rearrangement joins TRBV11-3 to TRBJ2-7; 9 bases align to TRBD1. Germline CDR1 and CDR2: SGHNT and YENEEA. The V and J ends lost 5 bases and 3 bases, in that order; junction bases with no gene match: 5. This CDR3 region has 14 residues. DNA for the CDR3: TGTGCCAGCAGCGTGGACAGGGGCAGCTACGAGCAGTACTTC. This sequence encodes CASSVDRGSYEQYF.

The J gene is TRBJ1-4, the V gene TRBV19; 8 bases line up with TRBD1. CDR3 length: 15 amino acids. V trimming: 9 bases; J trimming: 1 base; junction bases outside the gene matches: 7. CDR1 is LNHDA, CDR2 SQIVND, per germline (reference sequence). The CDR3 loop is CASAQGARTNEKLFF. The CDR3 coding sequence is TGTGCCAGCGCGCAGGGGGCCAGAACTAATGAAAAACTGTTTTTT.

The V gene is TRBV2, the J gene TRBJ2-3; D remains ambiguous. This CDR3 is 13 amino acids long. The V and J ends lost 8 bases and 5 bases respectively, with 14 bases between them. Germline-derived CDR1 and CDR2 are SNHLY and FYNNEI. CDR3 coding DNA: TGTGCCAGCCGTGGCTTACTCCTAGATACGCAGTATTTT. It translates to CASRGLLLDTQYF.

The CDR3 nucleotides read TGTGCCAGCAGCTCGCCAGGGCTTCAAGAGACCCAGTACTTC. This encodes CASSSPGLQETQYF. This chain links TRBV7-2 with TRBJ2-5; maybe TRBD1 (5 bases). Trimming removed 4 bases from V and 2 bases from J, with 11 bases in between. Germline V gene data show CDR1 as SGHTA and CDR2 as FQGNSA. The CDR3 loop spans 14 amino acids.